Listed here are 18 T cell receptor beta chains from one sample, sequenced in a study of CD8+ T cells in alopecia areata. RNA was extracted and reverse transcribed into cDNA as the sequencing template. Assay: immunoSEQ multiplex PCR; the TCRdb copy retains only in-frame clones and omits some. In the table there are some 190,000 clones, 40% to 65% of which are singletons. Documented treatment: oral pan-JAK inhibitor, 5-10 mg twice daily. This material consisted of CD8+ T cells sorted from blood, taken at approximately week 51, from a patient treated with tofacitinib. These receptors all come from a human donor with alopecia areata.

J is TRBJ1-1 and V is TRBV5-6, with a possible D match to TRBD1 (5 bases). V was pared by 0 bases and J by 1 base, with 7 bases between. This CDR3 region has 14 residues. The V gene's germline CDR1 is SGHDT and CDR2 YYEEEE. CDR3 sequence (DNA): TGTGCCAGCAGCTTGGGGGGGTCGAACACTGAAGCTTTCTTT. Protein sequence: CASSLGGSNTEAFF.

This chain uses TRBV13 with TRBJ1-2; no firm D call. The CDR3 is made up of 15 amino acids. The germline CDR1 and CDR2 sequences are PRHDT and FYEKMQ (reference sequence). V lost 5 bases and J lost 7, with 20 bases in between. The CDR3 bases are TGTGCCAGCAGCCAATTGAGGACGGGAATTGTTGGCTACACCTTC. Protein product: CASSQLRTGIVGYTF.

This chain connects TRBV29-1 to TRBJ1-3; D call uncertain. Trimming removed 6 bases at V and 2 bases at J, with 8 bases between. Germline V lookup: CDR1 SQVTM, CDR2 ANQGSEA. The CDR3 sequence is 12 residues long. Written as DNA, the CDR3 is TGCAGCGTAAGAGGTACTGGAAACACCATATATTTT. Translating gives CSVRGTGNTIYF.

The chain has TRBV13 and TRBJ2-5; D gene ambiguous. Germline V gene data show CDR1 as PRHDT and CDR2 as FYEKMQ (reference sequence). CDR3 length: 13 residues. The V end was cut by 3 bases, the J end by 0 bases, with 5 bases between. CDR3 bases: TGTGCCAGCAGCTTCAGGTACCAAGAGACCCAGTACTTC. Its protein product is CASSFRYQETQYF.

This clone was counted only a few times. CDR3 loop: CAWSGRGADSSGANVLTF. Here the CDR3 DNA reads TGTGCCTGGAGTGGCCGAGGGGCCGATAGCTCTGGGGCCAACGTCCTGACTTTC. The chain has TRBV30 and TRBJ2-6; possibly TRBD1 or TRBD2 for D (5 bases each). The V gene's germline CDR1 is GTSNPN and CDR2 SVGIG (reference sequence). The CDR3 contains 18 residues. The V gene lost 1 base and the J gene lost 0 bases, with 16 bases spanning the gap.

V and J are TRBV4-3 and TRBJ1-5; 8 nucleotides line up with TRBD1. Germline V gives CDR1 LGHNA, CDR2 YSLEER. After removal of 5 bases from V and 1 base from J, the junction contained 7 bases not matched to a gene. There are 16 residues in the CDR3. CDR3 in amino acids: CASSARGPGSNQPQHF. The CDR3 DNA is TGCGCCAGCAGCGCCAGGGGGCCCGGGAGCAATCAGCCCCAGCATTTT.

This clone came up many times. Here the CDR3 reads CASSLDVAGVAEQFF. CDR3 coding DNA: TGTGCCAGCAGCTTAGATGTCGCAGGAGTAGCTGAGCAGTTCTTC. The V call is TRBV11-2, the J call TRBJ2-1; D uncertain. Between the trimmed V and J ends, which lost 0 bases and 9 bases, there was a span of 15 bases. This CDR3 is 15 amino acids long. Per the germline V gene, CDR1 is SGHAT and CDR2 is FQNNGV. The complete variable domain, with remaining parts taken from reference TRBV11-2 and TRBJ2-1, reads EAGVAQSPRYKIIEKRQSVAFWCNPISGHATLYWYQQILGQGPKLLIQFQNNGVVDDSQLPKDRFSAERLKGVDSTLKIQPAKLEDSAVYLCASSLDVAGVAEQFFGPGTRLTVL.

J is TRBJ2-7 and V is TRBV6-5; D might be TRBD2 (6 bases). The CDR3 totals 14 residues. Germline CDR1 is MNHEY and CDR2 is SVGAGI. Between the trimmed V and J ends, which lost 2 bases and 3 bases, there was a span of 11 bases. CDR3 nucleotides: TGTGCCAGCAGTTACGGAGGGGTGGGCTACGAGCAGTACTTC. This codes for CASSYGGVGYEQYF.

There are a few counts of this clone. The rearrangement uses TRBV19 and TRBJ1-6; D not certain. This CDR3 region has 19 residues. Germline values: CDR1 LNHDA, CDR2 SQIVND (reference sequence). V was pared by 3 bases and J by 0 bases, with 18 bases between. In nucleotides, the CDR3 is TGTGCCAGTAGTATCGAGAGGGCAGATGAAAGCTCCTATAATTCACCCCTCCACTTT. Translation: CASSIERADESSYNSPLHF.

This chain links TRBV9 with TRBJ2-1; a weak D match, TRBD1 (5 bases). Per the germline V gene, CDR1 is SGDLS and CDR2 is YYNGEE. V was shortened by 1 base and J by 9 bases, with 8 bases between the two germline ends. This CDR3 has 12 amino acids. The CDR3 here is CASSVFRGEQFF. DNA for the CDR3: TGTGCCAGCAGCGTATTTAGGGGTGAGCAGTTCTTC.

The V gene is TRBV30, the J gene TRBJ1-4; unclear D gene. Trimming took 3 bases from V and 8 from J, leaving 10 bases between them. The CDR3 loop spans 12 amino acids. Germline-derived CDR1 and CDR2 are GTSNPN and SVGIG (reference sequence). The CDR3 bases are TGTGCCTGGAGCTTCACCCACGAAAAACTGTTTTTT. Translating it yields CAWSFTHEKLFF.

The J gene is TRBJ2-7, the V gene TRBV28; a possible D gene is TRBD1 (5 bases). The CDR3 sequence is 11 residues long. CDR1 is MDHEN and CDR2 is SYDVKM in the germline V gene. Trimming removed 7 bases at V and 6 bases at J, with 10 bases between. The CDR3 DNA follows: TGTGCCAGCACCTATGGGGCCGAGCAGTACTTC. This translates into CASTYGAEQYF.

The V gene is TRBV5-1, the J gene TRBJ2-3; no reliable D call. Germline loops: CDR1 SGHRS, CDR2 YFSETQ. Trimming removed 0 bases at V and 5 bases at J, with 4 bases between. The CDR3 runs to 12 residues. Here the CDR3 DNA reads TGCGCCAGCAGCTTGGTTGGAGATACGCAGTATTTT. As protein: CASSLVGDTQYF.

The CDR3 sequence: CASKSKWDQPQHF. The CDR3 DNA sequence: TGTGCCAGCAAGTCAAAATGGGATCAGCCCCAGCATTTT. The V gene is TRBV2, the J gene TRBJ1-5; D uncertain. Trimming took off 7 bases at V and 5 bases at J, with 12 bases between the two ends. This CDR3 contains 13 residues. Per the germline V gene, CDR1 is SNHLY and CDR2 is FYNNEI.

This clone was seen more than once but under ten times. The chain combines TRBV29-1 with TRBJ2-6, with D uncertain. From germline, CDR1 is SQVTM and CDR2 ANQGSEA. Trimming pared 8 bases from V and 8 bases from J, leaving 13 bases between. The length of the CDR3 is 12 residues. The CDR3 is CSSLEGTNVLTF. For the CDR3, the DNA is TGCAGCTCCCTAGAAGGCACCAACGTCCTGACTTTC.

The table lists this clone with a few counts. The chain is built from TRBV4-3 and TRBJ1-5; unclear D gene. V was trimmed by 0 bases and J by 0 bases, leaving 6 bases between them. CDR3 length: 15 amino acids. Per germline, CDR1 LGHNA and CDR2 YSLEER. Here the CDR3 reads CASSQDYGSNQPQHF. The CDR3 DNA reads TGCGCCAGCAGCCAAGATTACGGTAGCAATCAGCCCCAGCATTTT.

This clone was observed a handful of times. This chain uses TRBV27 with TRBJ1-6, with D hard to call. From germline, CDR1 is MNHEY and CDR2 SMNVEV (reference sequence). This CDR3 has 12 residues. The V end lost 6 bases, the J end lost 4 bases, and 4 bases lay between the germline ends. The CDR3 spells CASRQYNSPLHF. CDR3 sequence (DNA): TGTGCCAGCAGACAATATAATTCACCCCTCCACTTT.

The CDR3 nucleotides read TGTGCCAGCAGCCCCTATAGGGGATACGAGCAGTACTTC. Amino acid sequence: CASSPYRGYEQYF. The V call is TRBV11-1, the J call TRBJ2-7; possible D gene TRBD1, 5 bases. Trimming stripped 5 bases from V and 4 bases from J, with 12 bases between. The CDR3 is 13 amino acids. In germline, CDR1 is SGHAT, CDR2 FQDESV (reference sequence).